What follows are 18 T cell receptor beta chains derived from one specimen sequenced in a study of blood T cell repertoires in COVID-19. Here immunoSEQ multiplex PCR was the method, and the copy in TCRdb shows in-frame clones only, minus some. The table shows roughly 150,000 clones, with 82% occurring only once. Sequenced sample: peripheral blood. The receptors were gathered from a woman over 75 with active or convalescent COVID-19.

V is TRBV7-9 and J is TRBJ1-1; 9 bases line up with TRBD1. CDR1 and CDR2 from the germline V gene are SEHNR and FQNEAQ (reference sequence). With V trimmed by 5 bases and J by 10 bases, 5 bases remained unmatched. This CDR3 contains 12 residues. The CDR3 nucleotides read TGTGCCAGCAGCCCGGGACAGGGTCGAGCTTTCTTT. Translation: CASSPGQGRAFF.

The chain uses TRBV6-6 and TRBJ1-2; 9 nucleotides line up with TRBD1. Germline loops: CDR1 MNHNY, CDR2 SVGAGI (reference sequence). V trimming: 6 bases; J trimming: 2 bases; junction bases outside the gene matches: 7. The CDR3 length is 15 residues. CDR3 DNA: TGTGCCAGCAGCTACACAGGGGGCGGGAACTATGGCTACACCTTC. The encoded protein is CASSYTGGGNYGYTF.

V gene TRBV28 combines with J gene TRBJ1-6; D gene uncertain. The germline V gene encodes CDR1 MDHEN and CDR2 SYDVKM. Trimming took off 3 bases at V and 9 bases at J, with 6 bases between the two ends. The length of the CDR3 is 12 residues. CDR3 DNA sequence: TGTGCCAGCAGTTTCAGTTTTTCACCCCTCCACTTT. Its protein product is CASSFSFSPLHF. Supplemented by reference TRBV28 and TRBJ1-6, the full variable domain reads DVKVTQSSRYLVKRTGEKVFLECVQDMDHENMFWYRQDPGLGLRLIYFSYDVKMKEKGDIPEGYSVSREKKERFSLILESASTNQTSMYLCASSFSFSPLHFGNGTRLTVT.

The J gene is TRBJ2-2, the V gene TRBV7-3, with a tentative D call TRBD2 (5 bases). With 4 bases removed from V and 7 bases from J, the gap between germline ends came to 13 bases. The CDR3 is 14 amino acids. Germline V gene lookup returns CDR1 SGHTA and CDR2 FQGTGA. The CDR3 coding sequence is TGTGCCAGCAGCTCAGGTCCCGGGGTCGGGGAGCTGTTTTTT. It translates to CASSSGPGVGELFF.

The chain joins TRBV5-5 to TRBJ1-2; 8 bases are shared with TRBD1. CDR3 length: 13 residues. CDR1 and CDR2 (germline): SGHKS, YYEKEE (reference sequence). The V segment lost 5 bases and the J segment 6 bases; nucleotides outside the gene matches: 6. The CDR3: CASRGTGIDGYTF. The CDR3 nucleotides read TGTGCCAGCAGGGGGACAGGTATCGATGGCTACACCTTC. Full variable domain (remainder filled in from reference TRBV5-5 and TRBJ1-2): DAGVTQSPTHLIKTRGQQVTLRCSPISGHKSVSWYQQVLGQGPQFIFQYYEKEERGRGNFPDRFSARQFPNYSSELNVNALLLGDSALYLCASRGTGIDGYTFGSGTRLTVV.

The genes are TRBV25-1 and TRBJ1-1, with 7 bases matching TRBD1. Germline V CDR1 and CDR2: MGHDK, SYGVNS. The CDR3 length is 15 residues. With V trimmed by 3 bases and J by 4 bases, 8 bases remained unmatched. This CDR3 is CASSDDRVIATEAFF. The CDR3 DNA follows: TGTGCCAGCAGTGACGACAGGGTCATTGCCACTGAAGCTTTCTTT.

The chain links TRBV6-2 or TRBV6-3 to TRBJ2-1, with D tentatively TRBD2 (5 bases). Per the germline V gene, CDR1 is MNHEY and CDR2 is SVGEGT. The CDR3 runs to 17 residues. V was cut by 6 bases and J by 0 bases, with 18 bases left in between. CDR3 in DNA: TGTGCCAGCAGCCGAACCTCGTCCGGAGGCTCCTACAATGAGCAGTTCTTC. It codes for CASSRTSSGGSYNEQFF.

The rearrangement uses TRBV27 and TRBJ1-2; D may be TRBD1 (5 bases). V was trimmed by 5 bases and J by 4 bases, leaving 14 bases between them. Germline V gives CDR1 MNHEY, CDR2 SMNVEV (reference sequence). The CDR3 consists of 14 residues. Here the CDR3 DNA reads TGTGCCAGCAGTCAGAAAGGGGCTGGCTATGGCTACACCTTC. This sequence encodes CASSQKGAGYGYTF.

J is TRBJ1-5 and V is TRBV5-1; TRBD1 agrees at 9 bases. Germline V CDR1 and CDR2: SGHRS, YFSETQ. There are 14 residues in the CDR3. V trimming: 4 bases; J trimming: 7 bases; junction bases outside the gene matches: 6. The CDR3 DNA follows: TGCGCCAGCAGCACGGGACAGGGAGAACAGCCCCAGCATTTT. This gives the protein CASSTGQGEQPQHF.

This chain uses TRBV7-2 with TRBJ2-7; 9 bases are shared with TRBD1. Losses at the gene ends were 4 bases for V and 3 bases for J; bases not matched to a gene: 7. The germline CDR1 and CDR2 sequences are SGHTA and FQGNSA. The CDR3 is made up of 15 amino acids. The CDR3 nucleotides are TGTGCCAGCAGCTATCCGGGGACAGGGATCTACGAGCAGTACTTC. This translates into CASSYPGTGIYEQYF.

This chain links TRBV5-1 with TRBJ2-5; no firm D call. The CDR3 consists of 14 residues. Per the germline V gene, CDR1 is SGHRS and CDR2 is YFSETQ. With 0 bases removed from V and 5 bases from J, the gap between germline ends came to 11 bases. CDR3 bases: TGCGCCAGCAGCTTGGCCGGAGTCTTGGAGACCCAGTACTTC. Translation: CASSLAGVLETQYF.

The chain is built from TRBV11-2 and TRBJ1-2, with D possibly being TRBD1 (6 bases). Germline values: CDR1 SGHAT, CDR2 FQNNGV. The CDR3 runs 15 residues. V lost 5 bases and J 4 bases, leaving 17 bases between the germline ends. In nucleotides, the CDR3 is TGTGCCAGCAGCCGTCACAGGGCTGATCTCTATGGCTACACCTTC. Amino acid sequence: CASSRHRADLYGYTF.

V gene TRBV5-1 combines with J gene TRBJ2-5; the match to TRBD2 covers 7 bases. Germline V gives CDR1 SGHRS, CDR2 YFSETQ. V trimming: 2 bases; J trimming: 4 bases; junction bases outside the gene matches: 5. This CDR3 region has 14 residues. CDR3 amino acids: CASSLPSGVETQYF. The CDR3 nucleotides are TGCGCCAGCAGCTTACCTAGCGGAGTAGAGACCCAGTACTTC.

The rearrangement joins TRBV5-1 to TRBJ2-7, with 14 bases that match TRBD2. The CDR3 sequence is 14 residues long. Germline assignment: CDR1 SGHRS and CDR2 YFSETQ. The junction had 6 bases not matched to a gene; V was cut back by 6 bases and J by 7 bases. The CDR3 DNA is TGCGCCAGCAAGACTAGCGGGAGGGCCTTAGAGCAGTACTTC. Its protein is CASKTSGRALEQYF.

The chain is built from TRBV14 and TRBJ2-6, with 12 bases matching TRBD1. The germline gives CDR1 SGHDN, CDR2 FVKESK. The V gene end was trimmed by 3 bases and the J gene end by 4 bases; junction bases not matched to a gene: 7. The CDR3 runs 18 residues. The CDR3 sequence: CASSHFGTGGLGANVLTF. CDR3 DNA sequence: TGTGCCAGCAGCCACTTCGGGACAGGGGGCTTGGGGGCCAACGTCCTGACTTTC.

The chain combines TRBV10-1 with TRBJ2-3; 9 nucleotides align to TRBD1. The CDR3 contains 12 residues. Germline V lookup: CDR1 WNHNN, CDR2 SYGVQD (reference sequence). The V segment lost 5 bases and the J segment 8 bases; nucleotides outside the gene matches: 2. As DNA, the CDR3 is TGCGCCAGCAGTACAGGGGGCGGTACGCAGTATTTT. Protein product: CASSTGGGTQYF.

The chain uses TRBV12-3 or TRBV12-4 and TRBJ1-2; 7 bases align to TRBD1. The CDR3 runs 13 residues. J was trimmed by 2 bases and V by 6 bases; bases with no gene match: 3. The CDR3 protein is CASSPTGNYGYTF. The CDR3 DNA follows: TGTGCCAGCAGCCCGACAGGGAACTATGGCTACACCTTC.

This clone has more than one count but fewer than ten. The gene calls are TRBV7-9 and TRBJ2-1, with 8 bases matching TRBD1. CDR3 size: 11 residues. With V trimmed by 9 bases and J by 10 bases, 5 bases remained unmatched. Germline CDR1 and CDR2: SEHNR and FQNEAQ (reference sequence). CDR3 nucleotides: TGTGCCAGTGCAGGGGGCGGCGAGCAGTTCTTC. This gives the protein CASAGGGEQFF.